This T cell receptor (beta chain) was identified in a study of CD8+CD57+ T cells in acquired aplastic anemia (dated by TCRdb to 2016 to 2018). Background on the whole study: Extracted DNA from sorted CD4+ and CD8+ cells averaged about 3 ug, ranging from about 0.19 to 30 ug. For healthy donor samples, the average read count was roughly 9.9 million for CD4+ cells and approximately 12 million for CD8+ cells.

Results the study describes overall, beyond this receptor: Around 30 CD8+ CDR3 sequences were found to be shared between patients and controls, but these sequences appeared to be highly expressed in patients and within the immunodominant clones of the patients. Patients and healthy controls showed no significant difference in CD8+ Simpson's diversity (P=0.060).

Genomic DNA served as template for TCR beta VDJ combination and CDR3 sequence profiling. An Illumina HiSeq 2000 was used for TCR repertoire sequencing. On the authors' methods: Repertoires were assessed using TRBV/TRBJ rearrangement plots, CDR3 size and DJ length profiles, and Simpson's diversity index. The immunodominant clone was defined as the most abundant DNA sequence in deep sequencing data. CDR3 amino acid sequences were checked for sharing between subjects and were compared against published repertoires and the VDJdb database. Starting from the raw public reads, TCRdb applied fastp trimming at Q25, assembled clones with MiXCR and retained in-frame beta chains. Merged by CDR3 protein, the rows form single entries marked with the most common genes and DNA. The V and J calls and clone size come from TCRdb's table, not from the authors' own analysis. In this sample the table shows around 200,000 distinct CDR3 sequences, around 50% of which occur a single time. The ten biggest clones cover roughly 15% of the sample.

In this study, sorted CD4+ and CD8+ T cells from the blood of healthy subjects and of severe aplastic anemia patients had their TCR repertoires deep-sequenced. Ficoll-Paque density gradient centrifugation was used to isolate peripheral blood mononuclear cells. CD4+ and CD8+ T cells were sorted by FACS or magnetic beads before DNA extraction. Regarding this clonotype: Which antigen it targets is not known. No clone much larger than this one lies a single base away; base qualities are absent.

Sequencing was done on a sample of sorted CD4+, CD8+, or CD8+CD57+ T cells (not recorded which) from PBMCs. The sequence was collected from a human donor in good health, serving as a control.

The nucleotide sequence reads TGTGCCAGCAGCTTTTTGGACAGGGCCGGTTCACCCCTCCACTTT. Its product reads: CASSFLDRAGSPLHF. The V gene is TRBV7-9 and the J gene is TRBJ1-6; 8 central bases correspond to TRBD1. Trimming takes 3 bases off V and 9 bases off J; junction bases not matched to a gene: 7. Counted from cysteine to phenylalanine, this CDR3 has 15 amino acids. The entry retains the CDR3 DNA only, 45 bases that are in frame from base 1. The germline V gene (reference sequence) sets CDR1 to SEHNR and CDR2 to FQNEAQ.